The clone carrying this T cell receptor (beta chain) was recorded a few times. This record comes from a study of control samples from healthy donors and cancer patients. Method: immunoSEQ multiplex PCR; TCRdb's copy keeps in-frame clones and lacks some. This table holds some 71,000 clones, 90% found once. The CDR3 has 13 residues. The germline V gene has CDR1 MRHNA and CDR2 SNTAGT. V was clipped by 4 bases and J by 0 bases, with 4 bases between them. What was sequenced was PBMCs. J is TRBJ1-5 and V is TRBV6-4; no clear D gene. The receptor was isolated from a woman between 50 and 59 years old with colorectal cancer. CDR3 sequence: CASSGDSNQPQHF. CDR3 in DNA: TGTGCCAGCAGTGGGGATAGCAATCAGCCCCAGCATTTT.